This T cell receptor beta chain was identified in a study of blood T cell repertoires in COVID-19. Across the whole study: Acute-phase and convalescent COVID-19 samples originated in the United States, Italy and Spain. T cells, B-cell-depleted T cells, or PBMCs supplied cDNA or gDNA.

As handled by the study authors: The authors estimated nucleated cell counts from reference gene primer amplification. Profiled with immunoSEQ multiplex PCR; TCRdb holds only in-frame clones, not every one. The DNA gave D and trimming, while V, J and clone size come from that table. Of 150,000 to 200,000 clones in the sample, approximately 90% are singletons; the top ten hold under 25%. The CDR3 covers 13 residues. Germline V gene sequence: CDR1 SGHNT, CDR2 YYREEE (reference sequence). V lost 5 bases to trimming and J lost 6 bases; unmatched junction nucleotides: 4. The material sequenced was peripheral blood. V and J are TRBV5-4 and TRBJ2-3; 9 positions agree with TRBD2. The sequence derives from a man aged 55 to 70 with active or convalescent COVID-19. CDR3 protein: CASRLAGEDTQYF. The CDR3 bases are TGTGCCAGCAGATTAGCGGGGGAGGATACGCAGTATTTT.